This T cell receptor beta chain came from a study of metastatic and nonmetastatic thyroid tumors (dated by TCRdb to the early 2020s). Turning to the overall study: For patients with malignant and with benign thyroid disease, the researchers compared repertoires between peripheral blood samples and tumor or nodule tissue samples. What the study reported, not specific to this receptor: In both blood and tumor samples, TCR beta diversity was reported to be significantly higher in malignant tumors than in benign nodules.

CDR1 and CDR2, per the germline V gene, are LGHNA and YNFKEQ. V is shortened by 4 bases, J by 3 bases, and the region joining them spans 20 bases. CDR3 length: 17 amino acids, cysteine to phenylalanine. CDR3 DNA only is kept here, 51 bases in frame from base 1. None of the patients had been given any treatment before thyroid surgery. Patient clinical samples collected from the early 2010s to the late 2010s were retrospectively analysed using T-cell receptor beta sequencing. As regards this clone: Its cognate antigen has yet to be identified. Per-nucleotide qualities are absent, and no much larger clonotype sits a single base away.

Library prep was done by PCR. Reads for this sample came from an Illumina HiSeq 4000. High-throughput sequencing was used to profile the TCR beta-chain CDR3 region of every patient. In the original analysis: Drawing on CDR3 differences between clinicopathological groups, the researchers built a classifier meant to tell apart patients with distant-metastatic papillary thyroid cancer. To measure repertoire diversity the researchers used the Shannon index, while the Morisita-Horn index served to gauge how similar the tumor and blood repertoires were. TCRdb trimmed the raw reads at Q25, called clones with MiXCR and kept productive beta chains. These V and J calls derive from TCRdb rather than the authors' analysis. The sample data list 40,000 to 50,000 clones, and 9% to 13% of these were observed just once. Approximately 9.1% of the sample goes to the ten largest clones.

The chain was built from TRBV4-2 and TRBJ2-3; TRBD2 is possibly the D segment (6 matching bases). Source material: blood. This sequence originates from a male donor with papillary thyroid cancer or a benign thyroid nodule (not recorded which). Some clones in this sample may be carry-over from other donors' samples. The DNA sequence reads TGTGCCAGCAGCCGGGCGGGAAACACCTCGGGAACAGATACGCAGTATTTT. This sequence encodes CASSRAGNTSGTDTQYF.